This T cell receptor beta chain comes out of a study of early T cells in non-severe SARS-CoV-2 infection. Whole-study context: Chains from this unsorted whole-blood bulk RNA could not be paired.

Individually, cDNA molecules had unique molecular identifiers attached to them. TCRdb processed the 5' RACE reads anew with MiXCR; each CDR3 protein has one entry. Altogether approximately 64,000 distinct CDR3 sequences are present, 20% being singletons, with the ten largest covering 15% to 20%. The sequence was collected from an adult who was a healthcare worker with PCR-confirmed SARS-CoV-2 infection or an uninfected control (not recorded which). Sequences were derived from whole blood, sampled at baseline.

The CDR3 loop reads CASSTSSGANVLTF. The CDR3 DNA is TGTGCCAGCTCAACGAGCTCTGGGGCCAACGTCCTGACTTTC. The V and J genes are TRBV18 and TRBJ2-6, with D unresolved. Trimming took 5 bases from V and 0 from J, leaving 5 bases between them. The CDR3 loop spans 14 amino acids. Germline V lookup: CDR1 KGHSH, CDR2 LQKENI.